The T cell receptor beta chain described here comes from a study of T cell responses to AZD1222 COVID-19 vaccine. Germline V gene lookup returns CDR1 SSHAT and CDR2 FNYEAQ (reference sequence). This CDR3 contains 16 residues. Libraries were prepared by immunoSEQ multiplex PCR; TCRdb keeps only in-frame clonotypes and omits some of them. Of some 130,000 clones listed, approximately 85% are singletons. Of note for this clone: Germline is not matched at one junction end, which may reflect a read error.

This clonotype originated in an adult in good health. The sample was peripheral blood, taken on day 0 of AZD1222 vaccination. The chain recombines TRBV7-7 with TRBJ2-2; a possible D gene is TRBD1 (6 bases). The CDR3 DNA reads TGTGCTAGCAGCTCGTCCCGGGACAAGAACACCGGGGAGCTGTTTTTT. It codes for CASSSSRDKNTGELFF.